This T cell receptor beta chain was observed in a study of coeliac disease. Study observations and caveats: Lower clonality than controls marked TRB and TRG repertoires from active celiac intraepithelial and lamina propria samples. Unbiased detection of gliadin-specific T cells was judged not feasible with this approach. TRB repertoires were largely private, with most amino acid sequences found in only one sample.

The germline V gene encodes CDR1 SGDLS and CDR2 YYNGEE. V lost 4 bases and J 4 bases, leaving 14 bases between the germline ends. The CDR3 consists of 14 residues. For this clone: What it binds is not known.

Repertoires were generated with immunoSEQ multiplex PCR, while TCRdb's copy carries only in-frame clones and drops some. Of 5,700 or so clones listed, nearly 55% were seen once; the top ten hold approximately 6.4%. The J gene is TRBJ1-1, the V gene TRBV9, with D possibly matching TRBD1 (6 bases). The sequenced sample consisted of intraepithelial lymphocytes from the gut. The source of this sequence is a woman between 25 and 40 years old with active celiac disease. CDR3 in DNA: TGTGCCAGCAGCCCCCGACAGGAGTTCACTGAAGCTTTCTTT. Translating gives CASSPRQEFTEAFF.